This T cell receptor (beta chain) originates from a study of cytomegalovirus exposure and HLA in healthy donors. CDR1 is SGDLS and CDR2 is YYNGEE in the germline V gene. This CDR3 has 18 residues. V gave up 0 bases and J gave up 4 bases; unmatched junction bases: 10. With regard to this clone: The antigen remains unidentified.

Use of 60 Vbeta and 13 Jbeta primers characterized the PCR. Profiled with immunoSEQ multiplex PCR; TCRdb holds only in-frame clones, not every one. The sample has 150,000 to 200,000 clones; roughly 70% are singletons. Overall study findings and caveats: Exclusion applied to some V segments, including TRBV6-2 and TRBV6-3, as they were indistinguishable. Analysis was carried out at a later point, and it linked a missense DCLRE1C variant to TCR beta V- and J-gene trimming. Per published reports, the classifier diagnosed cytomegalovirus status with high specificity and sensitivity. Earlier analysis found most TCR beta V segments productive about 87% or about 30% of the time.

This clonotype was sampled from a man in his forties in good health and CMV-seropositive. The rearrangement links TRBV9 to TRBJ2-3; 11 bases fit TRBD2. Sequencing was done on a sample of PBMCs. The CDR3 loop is CASSVELAGAAGADTQYF. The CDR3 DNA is TGTGCCAGCAGCGTAGAACTAGCGGGGGCCGCGGGAGCAGATACGCAGTATTTT.